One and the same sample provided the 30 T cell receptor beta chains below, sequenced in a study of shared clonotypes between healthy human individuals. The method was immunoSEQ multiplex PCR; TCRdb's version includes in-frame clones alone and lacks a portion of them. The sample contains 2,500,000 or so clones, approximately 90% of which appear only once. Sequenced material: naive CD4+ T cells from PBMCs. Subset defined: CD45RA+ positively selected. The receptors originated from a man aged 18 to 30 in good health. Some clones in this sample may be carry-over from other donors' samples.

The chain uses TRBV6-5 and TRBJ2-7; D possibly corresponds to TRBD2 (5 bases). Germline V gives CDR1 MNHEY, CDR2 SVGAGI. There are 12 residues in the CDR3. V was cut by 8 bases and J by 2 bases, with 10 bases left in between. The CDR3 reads CASGVRAYEQYF. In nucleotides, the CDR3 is TGTGCCAGCGGAGTGCGGGCCTACGAGCAGTACTTC.

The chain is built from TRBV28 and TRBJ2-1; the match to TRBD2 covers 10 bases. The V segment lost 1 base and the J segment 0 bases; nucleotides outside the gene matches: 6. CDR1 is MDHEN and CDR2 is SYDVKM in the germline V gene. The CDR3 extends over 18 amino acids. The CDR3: CASSLSTSGISSYNEQFF. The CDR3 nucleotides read TGTGCCAGCAGTTTATCCACTAGCGGGATAAGCTCCTACAATGAGCAGTTCTTC.

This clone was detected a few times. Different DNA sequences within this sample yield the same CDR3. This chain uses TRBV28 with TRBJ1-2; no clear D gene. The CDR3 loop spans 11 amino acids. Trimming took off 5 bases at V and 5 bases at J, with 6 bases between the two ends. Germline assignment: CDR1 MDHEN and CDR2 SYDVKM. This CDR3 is CASSSVYGYTF. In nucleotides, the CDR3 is TGTGCCAGCAGTAGTGTATATGGCTACACCTTC.

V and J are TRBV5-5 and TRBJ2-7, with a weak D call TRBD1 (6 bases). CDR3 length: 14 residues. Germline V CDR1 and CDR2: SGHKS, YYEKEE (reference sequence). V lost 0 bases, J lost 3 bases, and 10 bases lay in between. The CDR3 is CASSLGQAVYEQYF. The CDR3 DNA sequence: TGTGCCAGCAGCTTGGGACAGGCGGTCTACGAGCAGTACTTC.

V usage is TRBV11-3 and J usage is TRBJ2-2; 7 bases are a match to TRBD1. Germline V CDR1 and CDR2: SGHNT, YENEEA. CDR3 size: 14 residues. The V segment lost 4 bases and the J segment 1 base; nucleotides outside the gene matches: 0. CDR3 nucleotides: TGTGCCAGCAGCTGGACAGGGAACACCGGGGAGCTGTTTTTT. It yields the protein CASSWTGNTGELFF.

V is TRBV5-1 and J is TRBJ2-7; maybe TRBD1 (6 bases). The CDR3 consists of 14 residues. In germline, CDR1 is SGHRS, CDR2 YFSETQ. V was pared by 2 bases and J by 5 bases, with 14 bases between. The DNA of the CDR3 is TGCGCCAGCAGCTTACGTGGCAGGGGTCACGAGCAGTACTTC. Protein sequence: CASSLRGRGHEQYF.

The CDR3 DNA reads as TGCGCCAGCAGTTCCACCGGACGCACGCAGTATTTT. This gives the protein CASSSTGRTQYF. The V gene is TRBV5-1, the J gene TRBJ2-3; D is unclear. Germline CDR1 and CDR2: SGHRS and YFSETQ. This CDR3 comprises 12 residues. Trimming took off 5 bases at V and 9 bases at J, with 13 bases between the two ends.

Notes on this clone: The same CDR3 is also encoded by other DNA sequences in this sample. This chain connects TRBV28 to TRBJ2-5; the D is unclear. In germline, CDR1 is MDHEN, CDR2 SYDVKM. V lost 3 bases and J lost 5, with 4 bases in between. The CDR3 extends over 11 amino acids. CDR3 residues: CASSFGETQYF. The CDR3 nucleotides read TGTGCCAGCAGTTTTGGTGAGACCCAGTACTTC.

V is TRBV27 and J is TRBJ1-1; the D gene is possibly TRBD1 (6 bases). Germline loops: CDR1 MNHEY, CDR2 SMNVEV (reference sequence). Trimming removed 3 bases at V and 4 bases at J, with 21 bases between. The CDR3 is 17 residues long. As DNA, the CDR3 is TGTGCCAGCAGTTTTATAGGATACCGGGAGGGGGGCACTGAAGCTTTCTTT. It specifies CASSFIGYREGGTEAFF.

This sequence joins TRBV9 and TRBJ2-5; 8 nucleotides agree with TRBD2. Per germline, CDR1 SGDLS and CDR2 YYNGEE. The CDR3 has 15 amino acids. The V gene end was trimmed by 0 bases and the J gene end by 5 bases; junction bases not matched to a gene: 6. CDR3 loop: CASSVDPGGMETQYF. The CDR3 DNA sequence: TGTGCCAGCAGCGTAGATCCGGGAGGGATGGAGACCCAGTACTTC.

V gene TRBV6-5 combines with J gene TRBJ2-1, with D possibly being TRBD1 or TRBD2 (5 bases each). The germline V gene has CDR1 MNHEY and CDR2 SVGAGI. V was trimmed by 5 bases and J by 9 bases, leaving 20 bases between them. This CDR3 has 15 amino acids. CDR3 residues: CASSPPGLTSGEQFF. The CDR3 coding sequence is TGTGCCAGCAGTCCCCCGGGGCTCACTTCTGGTGAGCAGTTCTTC.

CDR3 nucleotides: TGTGCCAGCAGCCAAGCGGCGACTAGCGATGCCTACGAGCAGTACTTC. It is translated as CASSQAATSDAYEQYF. The chain joins TRBV4-2 to TRBJ2-7, with TRBD2 matching over 8 bases. After removal of 1 base from V and 2 bases from J, the junction contained 7 bases not matched to a gene. This CDR3 region has 16 residues. The V gene's germline CDR1 is LGHNA and CDR2 YNFKEQ.

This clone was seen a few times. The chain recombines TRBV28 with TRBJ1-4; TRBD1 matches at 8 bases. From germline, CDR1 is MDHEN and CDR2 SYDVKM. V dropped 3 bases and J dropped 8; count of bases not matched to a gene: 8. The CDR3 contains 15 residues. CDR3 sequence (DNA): TGTGCCAGCAGTTTCGTTCAGGGGGCGAGAGAAAAACTGTTTTTT. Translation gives CASSFVQGAREKLFF.

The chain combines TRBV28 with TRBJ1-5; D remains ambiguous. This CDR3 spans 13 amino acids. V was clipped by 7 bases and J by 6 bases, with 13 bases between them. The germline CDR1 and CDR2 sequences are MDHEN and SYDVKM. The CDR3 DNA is TGTGCCAGCACCCAGCCAAACCGTCAGCCCCAGCATTTT. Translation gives CASTQPNRQPQHF.

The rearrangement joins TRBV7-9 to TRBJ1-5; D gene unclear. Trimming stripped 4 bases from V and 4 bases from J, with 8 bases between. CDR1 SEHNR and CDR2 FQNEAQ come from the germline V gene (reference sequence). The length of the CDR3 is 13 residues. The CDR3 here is CASSYGLNQPQHF. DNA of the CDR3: TGTGCCAGCAGCTACGGGTTAAATCAGCCCCAGCATTTT.

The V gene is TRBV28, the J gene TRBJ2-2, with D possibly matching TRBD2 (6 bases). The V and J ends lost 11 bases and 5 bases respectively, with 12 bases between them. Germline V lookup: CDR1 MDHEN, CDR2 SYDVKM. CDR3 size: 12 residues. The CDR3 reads CASGESTGELFF. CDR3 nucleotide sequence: TGTGCCTCGGGGGAGTCTACCGGGGAGCTGTTTTTT.

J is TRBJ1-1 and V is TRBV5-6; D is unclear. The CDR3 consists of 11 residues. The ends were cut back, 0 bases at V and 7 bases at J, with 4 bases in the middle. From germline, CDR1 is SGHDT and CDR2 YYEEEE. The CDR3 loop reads CASSLEGEAFF. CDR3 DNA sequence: TGTGCCAGCAGCTTGGAGGGTGAAGCTTTCTTT.

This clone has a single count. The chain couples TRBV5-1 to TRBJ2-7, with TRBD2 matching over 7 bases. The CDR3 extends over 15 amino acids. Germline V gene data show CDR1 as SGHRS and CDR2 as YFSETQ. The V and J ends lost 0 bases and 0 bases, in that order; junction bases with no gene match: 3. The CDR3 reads CASSLEREGSYEQYF. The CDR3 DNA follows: TGCGCCAGCAGCTTGGAGCGGGAAGGCTCCTACGAGCAGTACTTC. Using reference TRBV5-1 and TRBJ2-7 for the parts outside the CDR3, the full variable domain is KAGVTQTPRYLIKTRGQQVTLSCSPISGHRSVSWYQQTPGQGLQFLFEYFSETQRNKGNFPGRFSGRQFSNSRSEMNVSTLELGDSALYLCASSLEREGSYEQYFGPGTRLTVT.

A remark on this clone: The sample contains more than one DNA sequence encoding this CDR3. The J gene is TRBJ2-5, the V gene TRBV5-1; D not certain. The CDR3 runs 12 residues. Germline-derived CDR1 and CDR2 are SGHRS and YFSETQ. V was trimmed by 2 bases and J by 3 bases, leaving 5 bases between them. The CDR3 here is CASSFTEETQYF. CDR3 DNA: TGCGCCAGCAGCTTCACGGAAGAGACCCAGTACTTC. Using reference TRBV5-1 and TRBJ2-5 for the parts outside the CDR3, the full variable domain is KAGVTQTPRYLIKTRGQQVTLSCSPISGHRSVSWYQQTPGQGLQFLFEYFSETQRNKGNFPGRFSGRQFSNSRSEMNVSTLELGDSALYLCASSFTEETQYFGPGTRLLVL.

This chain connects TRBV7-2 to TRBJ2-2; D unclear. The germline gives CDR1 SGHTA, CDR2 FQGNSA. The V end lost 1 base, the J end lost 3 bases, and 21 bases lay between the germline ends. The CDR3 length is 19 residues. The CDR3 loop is CASSLGRVRAERYTGELFF. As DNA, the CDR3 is TGTGCCAGCAGCTTAGGCCGGGTTAGGGCGGAGAGATACACCGGGGAGCTGTTTTTT.

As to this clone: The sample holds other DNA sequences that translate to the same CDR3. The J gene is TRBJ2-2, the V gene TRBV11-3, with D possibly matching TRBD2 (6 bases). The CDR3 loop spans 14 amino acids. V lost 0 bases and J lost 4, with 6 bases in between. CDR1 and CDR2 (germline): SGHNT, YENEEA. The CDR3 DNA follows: TGTGCCAGCAGCTTAGAGGGGGGCACCGGGGAGCTGTTTTTT. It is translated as CASSLEGGTGELFF.

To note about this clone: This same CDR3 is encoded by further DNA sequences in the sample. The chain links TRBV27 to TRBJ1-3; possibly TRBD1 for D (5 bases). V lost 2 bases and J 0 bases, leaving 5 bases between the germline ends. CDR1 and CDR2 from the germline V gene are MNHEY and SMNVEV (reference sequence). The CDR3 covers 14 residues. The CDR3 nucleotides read TGTGCCAGCAGTTTAAGGGGCTCTGGAAACACCATATATTTT. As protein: CASSLRGSGNTIYF.

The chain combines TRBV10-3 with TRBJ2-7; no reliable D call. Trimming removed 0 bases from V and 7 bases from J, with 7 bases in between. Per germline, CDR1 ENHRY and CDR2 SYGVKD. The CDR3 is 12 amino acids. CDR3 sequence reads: CAISESVREQYF. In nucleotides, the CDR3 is TGTGCCATCAGTGAGTCGGTGAGGGAGCAGTACTTC.

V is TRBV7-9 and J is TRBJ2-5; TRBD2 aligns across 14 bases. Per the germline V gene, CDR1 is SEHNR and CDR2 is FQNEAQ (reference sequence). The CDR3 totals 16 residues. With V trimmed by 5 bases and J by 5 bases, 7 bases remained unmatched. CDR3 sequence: CASSPRGLAGAETQYF. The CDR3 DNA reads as TGTGCCAGCAGCCCGCGGGGACTAGCGGGAGCTGAGACCCAGTACTTC.

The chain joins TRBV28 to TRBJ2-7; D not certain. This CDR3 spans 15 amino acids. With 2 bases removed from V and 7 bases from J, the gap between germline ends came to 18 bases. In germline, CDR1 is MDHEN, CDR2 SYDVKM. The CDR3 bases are TGTGCCAGCAGTTTAAGGCCCTCTACGATCCGAGAGCAGTACTTC. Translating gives CASSLRPSTIREQYF. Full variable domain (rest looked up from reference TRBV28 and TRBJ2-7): DVKVTQSSRYLVKRTGEKVFLECVQDMDHENMFWYRQDPGLGLRLIYFSYDVKMKEKGDIPEGYSVSREKKERFSLILESASTNQTSMYLCASSLRPSTIREQYFGPGTRLTVT.

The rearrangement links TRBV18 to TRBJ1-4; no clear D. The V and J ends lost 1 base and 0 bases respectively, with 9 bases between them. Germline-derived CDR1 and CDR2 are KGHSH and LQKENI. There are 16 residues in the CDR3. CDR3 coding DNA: TGTGCCAGCTCACCACAGCAGATTGCAACTAATGAAAAACTGTTTTTT. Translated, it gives CASSPQQIATNEKLFF.

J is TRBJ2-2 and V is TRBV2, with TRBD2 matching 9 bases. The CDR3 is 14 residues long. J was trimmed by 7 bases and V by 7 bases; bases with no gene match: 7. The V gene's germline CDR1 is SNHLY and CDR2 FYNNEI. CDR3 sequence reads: CASIIAGAGGELFF. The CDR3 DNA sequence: TGTGCCAGCATTATAGCGGGAGCCGGCGGGGAGCTGTTTTTT. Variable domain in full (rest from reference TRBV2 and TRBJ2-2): EPEVTQTPSHQVTQMGQEVILRCVPISNHLYFYWYRQILGQKVEFLVSFYNNEISEKSEIFDDQFSVERPDGSNFTLKIRSTKLEDSAMYFCASIIAGAGGELFFGEGSRLTVL.

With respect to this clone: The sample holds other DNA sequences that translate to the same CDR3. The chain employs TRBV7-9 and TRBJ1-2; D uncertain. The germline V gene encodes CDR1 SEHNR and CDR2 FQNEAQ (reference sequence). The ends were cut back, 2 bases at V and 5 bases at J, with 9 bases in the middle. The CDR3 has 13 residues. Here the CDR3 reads CASSLNGNYGYTF. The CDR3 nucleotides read TGTGCCAGCAGCTTAAATGGAAATTATGGCTACACCTTC. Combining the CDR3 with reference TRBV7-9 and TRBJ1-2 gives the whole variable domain DTGVSQNPRHKITKRGQNVTFRCDPISEHNRLYWYRQTLGQGPEFLTYFQNEAQLEKSRLLSDRFSAERPKGSFSTLEIQRTEQGDSAMYLCASSLNGNYGYTFGSGTRLTVV.

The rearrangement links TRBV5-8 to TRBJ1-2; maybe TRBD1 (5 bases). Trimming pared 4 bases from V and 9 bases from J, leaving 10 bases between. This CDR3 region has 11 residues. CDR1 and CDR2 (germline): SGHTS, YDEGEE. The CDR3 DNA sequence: TGTGCCAGCAGCCGACAGCGGAGCTACACCTTC. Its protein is CASSRQRSYTF.

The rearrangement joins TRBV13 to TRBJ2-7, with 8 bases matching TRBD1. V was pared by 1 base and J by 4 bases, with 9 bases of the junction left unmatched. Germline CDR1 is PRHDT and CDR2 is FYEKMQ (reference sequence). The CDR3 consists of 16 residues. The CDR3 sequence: CASSLATGDRFYEQYF. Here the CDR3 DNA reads TGTGCCAGCAGCTTAGCGACAGGGGACCGCTTTTACGAGCAGTACTTC.